These 18 T cell receptor beta chains share one sample of origin, sequenced in a study of blood T cells in healthy people across ages. Together with a sample-barcoded 5' primer, a J-beta primer mix was included in a second PCR lasting roughly 6 to 12 cycles. TCRdb re-analysed the 5' RACE reads in MiXCR, keeping a single row per CDR3 protein. This sample has 600,000 or so distinct CDR3 sequences, with around 31% found just once. Material for sequencing was blood. The receptors come from a woman at least 80 years old in good health.

This rearrangement joins TRBV4-2 to TRBJ2-5; 11 nucleotides align to TRBD2. CDR3 length: 16 residues. Trimming took 4 bases from V and 11 from J; bases not matched to a gene: 15. Germline CDR1 LGHNA, CDR2 YNFKEQ. CDR3: CASSRILAGALNEQYF. DNA for the CDR3: TGTGCCAGCAGCCGAATACTAGCGGGGGCACTCAATGAGCAGTACTTC.

This clonotype was observed many times. The V gene is TRBV9, the J gene TRBJ2-1; a weak D match, TRBD2 (6 bases). Germline CDR1 reads SGDLS; CDR2 reads YYNGEE. V gave up 0 bases and J gave up 4 bases, with 8 bases separating them. This CDR3 is built from 14 residues. The CDR3 protein is CASSVAGTYNEQFF. CDR3 bases: TGTGCCAGCAGCGTAGCGGGGACTTACAATGAGCAGTTCTTC.

Regarding this clonotype: The germline gene is not matched at one end of the junction; a read error may be the cause. This sequence joins TRBV10-3 and TRBJ2-4; 7 nucleotides agree with TRBD2. Germline loops: CDR1 ENHRY, CDR2 SYGVKD. This CDR3 is built from 13 residues. DNA of the CDR3: TGTGCCATCGGGAGGGGCAGGGTTGGCGAGCAGTGCTTC. Its translation: CAIGRGRVGEQCF.

The table lists this clonotype with a few counts. The rearrangement uses TRBV2 and TRBJ2-3; D call uncertain. The CDR3 runs to 12 residues. CDR1 SNHLY and CDR2 FYNNEI come from the germline V gene. The ends were cut back, 3 bases at V and 14 bases at J, with 15 bases in the middle. The CDR3 is CASSEQVGPPYF. The CDR3 DNA is TGTGCCAGCAGTGAGCAGGTCGGGCCCCCGTATTTT. Full variable domain (missing parts from reference TRBV2 and TRBJ2-3): EPEVTQTPSHQVTQMGQEVILRCVPISNHLYFYWYRQILGQKVEFLVSFYNNEISEKSEIFDDQFSVERPDGSNFTLKIRSTKLEDSAMYFCASSEQVGPPYFGPGTRLTVL.

This clonotype was recorded many times. The chain has TRBV7-9 and TRBJ2-1; TRBD2 matches at 12 bases. The CDR3 spans 15 residues. Germline V CDR1 and CDR2: SEHNR, FQNEAQ (reference sequence). Losses at the gene ends were 5 bases for V and 7 bases for J; bases not matched to a gene: 6. The CDR3 loop reads CASSPWTSGANEQFF. The CDR3 DNA reads as TGTGCCAGCAGCCCCTGGACTAGCGGGGCGAATGAGCAGTTCTTC.

This clonotype was seen more than once but under ten times. The rearrangement joins TRBV6-2 or TRBV6-3 to TRBJ1-5; tentatively, D is TRBD1 (6 bases). V gave up 2 bases and J gave up 5 bases, with 10 bases separating them. Germline assignment: CDR1 MNHEY and CDR2 SVGEGT. This CDR3 has 14 amino acids. The CDR3 region is CASSYGGGHQPQHF. The DNA for the CDR3 is TGTGCCAGCAGTTACGGAGGGGGTCATCAGCCCCAGCATTTT.

This clonotype was recorded at least ten times. The V gene is TRBV7-9, the J gene TRBJ2-4; D gene uncertain. Per germline, CDR1 SEHNR and CDR2 FQNEAQ (reference sequence). The V end was cut by 2 bases, the J end by 0 bases, with 8 bases between. The CDR3 runs 15 residues. Written as DNA, the CDR3 is TGTGCCAGCAGCTTAATCAGAGTAGCCAAAAACATTCAGTACTTC. This encodes CASSLIRVAKNIQYF.

This clonotype was counted at least ten times. This chain joins TRBV24-1 and TRBJ1-2; 10 bases are shared with TRBD1. The CDR3 runs 13 residues. V trimming: 5 bases; J trimming: 5 bases; junction bases outside the gene matches: 1. Per germline, CDR1 KGHDR and CDR2 SFDVKD. DNA for the CDR3: TGTGCCACCAGTGGACAGGGGGCTTATGGCTACACCTTC. This codes for CATSGQGAYGYTF.

This clonotype was detected a few times. The V gene is TRBV7-9, the J gene TRBJ2-7, with D hard to call. V dropped 1 base and J dropped 0 bases, with 4 bases sitting between them. Germline CDR1 SEHNR, CDR2 FQNEAQ (reference sequence). There are 13 residues in the CDR3. The CDR3 spells CASSLDLSYEQYF. As DNA, the CDR3 is TGTGCCAGCAGCTTAGATCTCTCCTACGAGCAGTACTTC.

This clonotype was detected ten times or more. The rearrangement joins TRBV5-4 to TRBJ2-3; no clear D. From germline, CDR1 is SGHNT and CDR2 YYREEE (reference sequence). V was cut by 4 bases and J by 4 bases, with 16 bases left in between. The CDR3 is 15 amino acids. The CDR3 DNA sequence: TGTGCCAGCAGCCCGACGGGTAGTAGGCCAGATACGCAGTATTTT. Amino acid sequence: CASSPTGSRPDTQYF.

As to this clonotype: At one boundary the junction diverges from the germline segment, which might be a read error. This sequence joins TRBV28 and TRBJ1-5, with a possible D match to TRBD1 (6 bases). Germline V lookup: CDR1 MDHEN, CDR2 SYDVKM. The CDR3 loop spans 15 amino acids. The CDR3 is CASRPPRGSNQPRHF. The CDR3 DNA is TGTGCCAGCCGTCCCCCGAGGGGGAGCAATCAGCCCCGGCATTTT.

As concerns this clonotype: A much bigger clone sits one base away, suggesting this may be a read error. V usage is TRBV20-1 and J usage is TRBJ2-5, with 11 nucleotides matching TRBD2. The length of the CDR3 is 15 residues. With 6 bases clipped from V and 11 bases from J, the junction kept 17 bases outside the gene matches. CDR1 and CDR2 (germline): DFQATT, SNEGSKA (reference sequence). The DNA for the CDR3 is TGCAGTGCGGAGACCGGGACTAGCGGCTACAATGAGCAGTACTTC. Amino acid sequence: CSAETGTSGYNEQYF.

The table lists this clonotype with many counts. The chain carries TRBV5-1 and TRBJ2-7, with TRBD1 matching over 9 bases. Losses at the gene ends were 2 bases for V and 5 bases for J; bases not matched to a gene: 8. Germline CDR1 and CDR2: SGHRS and YFSETQ. There are 15 residues in the CDR3. CDR3 DNA sequence: TGCGCCAGCAGCTTAGGTGGGACAGGGATCGACGAGCAGTACTTC. This gives the protein CASSLGGTGIDEQYF.

Of note for this clonotype: At one of its ends the junction is not consistent with the germline gene, which may arise from a read error. CDR3 DNA sequence: TGCAGTGCCACGGAGGTTACTAGCGGTAACACCGGGGAGCGGTTTTTT. This encodes CSATEVTSGNTGERFF. V gene TRBV20-1 combines with J gene TRBJ2-2; 8 nucleotides line up with TRBD2. Looked up from germline, CDR1 is DFQATT and CDR2 is SNEGSKA (reference sequence). The CDR3 extends over 16 amino acids.

As concerns this clonotype: This may arise from a read error, as a much more abundant clone is one base away. The gene calls are TRBV2 and TRBJ2-5, with D hard to call. The CDR3 totals 11 residues. With 11 bases removed from V and 5 bases from J, the gap between germline ends came to 12 bases. Germline assignment: CDR1 SNHLY and CDR2 FYNNEI. DNA for the CDR3: TGTGCCGGCACGTCGTCGGAGACCCAGTACTTC. Translating gives CAGTSSETQYF.

This clonotype was detected a few times. A much larger clone differs from this one at a single base, so this may be a read error. The gene calls are TRBV6-5 and TRBJ1-1; TRBD1 might be the D (5 bases). Germline V gene sequence: CDR1 MNHEY, CDR2 SVGAGI. Trimming pared 6 bases from V and 8 bases from J, leaving 19 bases between. The CDR3 runs 14 residues. This CDR3 reads CASRLRGGSEEAFF. As DNA, the CDR3 is TGTGCCAGCAGGCTACGGGGGGGATCAGAGGAAGCTTTCTTT.

This clonotype was detected a few times. This chain links TRBV9 with TRBJ1-1; a possible D gene is TRBD1 (5 bases). The CDR3 runs to 15 residues. In germline, CDR1 is SGDLS, CDR2 YYNGEE. Between the trimmed V and J ends, which lost 0 bases and 0 bases, there was a span of 9 bases. In DNA form, the CDR3 reads TGTGCCAGCAGCGTAGTTGGGGGAATGAACACTGAAGCTTTCTTT. Protein sequence: CASSVVGGMNTEAFF. The full variable domain, in which reference TRBV9 and TRBJ1-1 provide the parts outside the CDR3, is DSGVTQTPKHLITATGQRVTLRCSPRSGDLSVYWYQQSLDQGLQFLIQYYNGEERAKGNILERFSAQQFPDLHSELNLSSLELGDSALYFCASSVVGGMNTEAFFGQGTRLTVV.

This clonotype showed up many times. The gene calls are TRBV20-1 and TRBJ2-5; no reliable D call. Germline V lookup: CDR1 DFQATT, CDR2 SNEGSKA (reference sequence). The CDR3 length is 13 residues. Trimming pared 3 bases from V and 2 bases from J, leaving 10 bases between. The CDR3 spells CSASLGGQETQYF. For the CDR3, the DNA is TGCAGTGCTAGTTTAGGCGGACAAGAGACCCAGTACTTC.